The 27 T cell receptor beta chains below come from one sample, sequenced in a study of technical replicates of blood from a handful of donors. The repertoire was sequenced with immunoSEQ multiplex PCR; TCRdb's copy has only in-frame clones and lacks some. The sample includes some 80,000 clones, around 96% seen only once; the top ten take about 0.31%. Sequencing was performed on T cells isolated from PBMCs. The receptors originated from a human donor in good health.

This rearrangement joins TRBV28 to TRBJ2-7, with TRBD1 matching over 8 bases. CDR1 and CDR2 from the germline V gene are MDHEN and SYDVKM. The CDR3 runs to 16 residues. V gave up 5 bases and J gave up 3 bases; unmatched junction bases: 12. CDR3 coding DNA: TGTGCCAGCAGTGAGAGGACAGGGAGCTACTACTACGAGCAGTACTTC. It encodes CASSERTGSYYYEQYF. Full variable domain (missing parts from reference TRBV28 and TRBJ2-7): DVKVTQSSRYLVKRTGEKVFLECVQDMDHENMFWYRQDPGLGLRLIYFSYDVKMKEKGDIPEGYSVSREKKERFSLILESASTNQTSMYLCASSERTGSYYYEQYFGPGTRLTVT.

The V and J genes are TRBV10-1 and TRBJ2-5; 13 positions agree with TRBD2. The germline CDR1 and CDR2 sequences are WNHNN and SYGVQD (reference sequence). V shed 3 bases and J 5 bases; nucleotides not matched to a gene: 3. The CDR3 is made up of 15 amino acids. For the CDR3, the DNA is TGCGCCAGCAGTGAAGGGACTAGCGGGACGGAGACCCAGTACTTC. The encoded protein is CASSEGTSGTETQYF.

Only one count was recorded for this clone. V usage is TRBV4-1 and J usage is TRBJ2-3; TRBD1 matches at 12 bases. The CDR3 is made up of 18 amino acids. With 1 base clipped from V and 5 bases from J, the junction kept 10 bases outside the gene matches. CDR1 is MGHRA and CDR2 is YSYEKL in the germline V gene. The CDR3 DNA reads as TGCGCCAGCAGCCAAGCTGATGGAGGGACAGGGGGCGTAGATACGCAGTATTTT. It codes for CASSQADGGTGGVDTQYF.

The gene calls are TRBV4-3 and TRBJ2-1, with D perhaps matching TRBD2 (5 bases). CDR1 and CDR2 (germline): LGHNA, YSLEER. This CDR3 has 13 amino acids. Deletions cut 4 bases from V and 7 bases from J, with 11 bases between. The CDR3 region has the DNA TGCGCCAGCAGCCCCGGGGAGATTAATGAGCAGTTCTTC. It is translated as CASSPGEINEQFF.

The chain links TRBV6-5 to TRBJ2-1, with 9 bases fitting TRBD2. The V gene's germline CDR1 is MNHEY and CDR2 SVGAGI. V dropped 0 bases and J dropped 0; count of bases not matched to a gene: 0. The CDR3 is 16 residues long. The CDR3 spells CASSYSTSGSYNEQFF. CDR3 sequence (DNA): TGTGCCAGCAGTTACTCGACTAGCGGCTCCTACAATGAGCAGTTCTTC.

The chain has TRBV9 and TRBJ2-7, with 7 bases fitting TRBD1. This CDR3 has 13 amino acids. The germline gives CDR1 SGDLS, CDR2 YYNGEE. Trimming removed 3 bases from V and 6 bases from J; junction bases left unmatched: 6. The CDR3 loop reads CASSAPYRGEQYF. The CDR3 bases are TGTGCCAGCAGCGCGCCCTACAGGGGCGAGCAGTACTTC.

CDR3 residues: CSVETGIDYGYTF. The CDR3 bases are TGCAGCGTAGAGACCGGGATCGACTATGGCTACACCTTC. The rearrangement uses TRBV29-1 and TRBJ1-2; no definite D call. The CDR3 totals 13 residues. Germline CDR1 SQVTM, CDR2 ANQGSEA. V lost 6 bases and J lost 3, with 14 bases in between.

The chain has TRBV28 and TRBJ2-4, with TRBD1 matching over 8 bases. With V trimmed by 6 bases and J by 8 bases, 15 bases remained unmatched. Germline V gene sequence: CDR1 MDHEN, CDR2 SYDVKM. CDR3 length: 16 residues. The CDR3 spells CASRYRGTPRFDIQYF. The CDR3, as DNA: TGTGCCAGCAGATACAGGGGGACACCGAGGTTTGACATTCAGTACTTC.

This chain uses TRBV5-8 with TRBJ2-5; TRBD2 matches at 12 bases. CDR3 size: 17 residues. The germline gives CDR1 SGHTS, CDR2 YDEGEE. The J segment lost 2 bases and the V segment lost 4 bases, leaving 9 bases of the junction unmatched. The CDR3 is CASSTGLAGNPQETQYF. The CDR3 nucleotides read TGTGCCAGCAGCACAGGACTAGCGGGGAATCCTCAAGAGACCCAGTACTTC. Full variable domain (rest looked up from reference TRBV5-8 and TRBJ2-5): EAGVTQSPTHLIKTRGQQATLRCSPISGHTSVYWYQQALGLGLQFLLWYDEGEERNRGNFPPRFSGRQFPNYSSELNVNALELEDSALYLCASSTGLAGNPQETQYFGPGTRLLVL.

The V and J genes are TRBV19 and TRBJ1-5; D is uncertain. CDR1 and CDR2 from the germline V gene are LNHDA and SQIVND (reference sequence). V was pared by 5 bases and J by 3 bases, with 8 bases between. The CDR3 runs to 13 residues. CDR3 region: CASSGQLNQPQHF. The CDR3 nucleotides read TGTGCCAGTAGTGGGCAGCTCAATCAGCCCCAGCATTTT.

The chain has TRBV10-3 and TRBJ2-7; TRBD1 matches at 10 bases. The germline CDR1 and CDR2 sequences are ENHRY and SYGVKD. Trimming at V came to 5 bases and at J to 5 bases, leaving 9 bases not matched to a gene. The CDR3 has 15 residues. This CDR3 is CAISLTGQGDNEQYF. The CDR3 DNA sequence: TGTGCCATCAGTTTAACAGGACAGGGGGACAACGAGCAGTACTTC.

This chain links TRBV2 with TRBJ1-1; D call uncertain. Germline V gene sequence: CDR1 SNHLY, CDR2 FYNNEI. CDR3 size: 13 residues. V was shortened by 5 bases and J by 4 bases, with 11 bases between the two germline ends. The CDR3 nucleotides read TGTGCCAGCAGTCCGGGAACGTTCACTGAAGCTTTCTTT. Translation gives CASSPGTFTEAFF. The full variable domain, with the rest looked up from reference TRBV2 and TRBJ1-1, is EPEVTQTPSHQVTQMGQEVILRCVPISNHLYFYWYRQILGQKVEFLVSFYNNEISEKSEIFDDQFSVERPDGSNFTLKIRSTKLEDSAMYFCASSPGTFTEAFFGQGTRLTVV.

The genes are TRBV7-2 and TRBJ1-5, with a tentative D call TRBD1 (5 bases). Germline V lookup: CDR1 SGHTA, CDR2 FQGNSA. The CDR3 sequence is 14 residues long. V was clipped by 3 bases and J by 6 bases, with 12 bases between them. The CDR3 sequence is CASSFTYGGQPQHF. In DNA, the CDR3 is TGTGCCAGCAGCTTCACGTACGGGGGTCAGCCCCAGCATTTT.

This chain uses TRBV28 with TRBJ2-2; 8 nucleotides match TRBD2. The germline CDR1 and CDR2 sequences are MDHEN and SYDVKM. V lost 5 bases and J lost 7; bases outside the gene matches: 18. The CDR3 has 18 amino acids. The CDR3 spells CASSTHPRGGPLGGELFF. The DNA of the CDR3 is TGTGCCAGCAGTACCCACCCACGGGGGGGACCCTTAGGCGGGGAGCTGTTTTTT.

J is TRBJ2-1 and V is TRBV7-8; 7 nucleotides align to TRBD2. This CDR3 contains 13 residues. Trimming removed 5 bases from V and 8 bases from J; junction bases left unmatched: 6. Germline CDR1 SGHVS, CDR2 FQNEAQ. The CDR3 bases are TGTGCCAGCAGCCCAAGACTAGCCTATGAGCAGTTCTTC. Translation: CASSPRLAYEQFF.

This sequence joins TRBV7-9 and TRBJ2-5; D call uncertain. The germline V and J ends were trimmed by 0 bases and 1 base, with 6 bases remaining between them. CDR1 and CDR2 from the germline V gene are SEHNR and FQNEAQ (reference sequence). This CDR3 spans 14 amino acids. The CDR3 DNA sequence: TGTGCCAGCAGCTTAGCGGCATTCCAAGAGACCCAGTACTTC. Amino acids: CASSLAAFQETQYF.

The DNA for the CDR3 is TGTGCCAGCAGTCTCGGTTACACTGAAGCTTTCTTT. Amino acid sequence: CASSLGYTEAFF. The chain links TRBV28 to TRBJ1-1; D is unclear. Per germline, CDR1 MDHEN and CDR2 SYDVKM. The CDR3 totals 12 residues. V dropped 5 bases and J dropped 3 bases, with 7 bases sitting between them.

The chain recombines TRBV6-5 with TRBJ1-1; 9 nucleotides line up with TRBD1. Per the germline V gene, CDR1 is MNHEY and CDR2 is SVGAGI. V was pared by 4 bases and J by 5 bases, with 5 bases of the junction left unmatched. The CDR3 contains 14 residues. CDR3 in DNA: TGTGCCAGCAGTTCGGACAGGGGCTGGACTGAAGCTTTCTTT. Amino acids: CASSSDRGWTEAFF.

The chain combines TRBV9 with TRBJ2-2, with D possibly TRBD2 on 5 matching bases. CDR1 is SGDLS, CDR2 YYNGEE, per germline. V lost 2 bases to trimming and J lost 2 bases, with 10 bases between them. The CDR3 loop spans 15 amino acids. Written as DNA, the CDR3 is TGTGCCAGCAGCGTCGGCGGGCTTAACACCGGGGAGCTGTTTTTT. It is translated as CASSVGGLNTGELFF.

The chain has TRBV6-4 and TRBJ2-3; the match to TRBD2 covers 7 bases. This CDR3 region has 13 residues. V lost 3 bases and J lost 3; bases outside the gene matches: 0. Germline loops: CDR1 MRHNA, CDR2 SNTAGT. CDR3 DNA sequence: TGTGCCAGCAGTGAGCGGGAGACAGATACGCAGTATTTT. Translating gives CASSERETDTQYF.

The gene calls are TRBV28 and TRBJ2-7, with 8 bases matching TRBD2. The V segment lost 4 bases and the J segment 7 bases; nucleotides outside the gene matches: 15. The length of the CDR3 is 16 residues. CDR1 is MDHEN, CDR2 SYDVKM, per germline. CDR3 protein: CASSSNKERELGEQYF. The CDR3 DNA reads as TGTGCCAGCAGTTCTAACAAGGAGCGGGAGTTGGGTGAGCAGTACTTC.

This chain connects TRBV18 to TRBJ1-5; a possible D gene is TRBD1 (6 bases). The V gene's germline CDR1 is KGHSH and CDR2 LQKENI. V dropped 2 bases and J dropped 6 bases, with 14 bases sitting between them. The CDR3 has 15 residues. The CDR3 protein is CASSPVAGVGQPQHF. The CDR3 DNA sequence: TGTGCCAGCTCACCAGTAGCAGGGGTGGGTCAGCCCCAGCATTTT.

The V gene is TRBV27, the J gene TRBJ1-1, with unresolved D. Germline V gene lookup returns CDR1 MNHEY and CDR2 SMNVEV (reference sequence). The CDR3 contains 13 residues. The V end was cut by 2 bases, the J end by 4 bases, with 8 bases between. The chain's CDR3 is CASSLKEGTEAFF. The CDR3, as DNA: TGTGCCAGCAGTTTAAAGGAGGGCACTGAAGCTTTCTTT.

This clone appeared a single time. This chain joins TRBV7-6 and TRBJ2-2; possibly TRBD1 for D (5 bases). Germline V gives CDR1 SGHVS, CDR2 FNYEAQ. The CDR3 covers 20 residues. V lost 1 base, J lost 0 bases, and 21 bases lay in between. CDR3 loop: CASSLVLGRKKEANTGELFF. The CDR3 bases are TGTGCCAGCAGCTTAGTGCTGGGGCGTAAGAAAGAAGCGAACACCGGGGAGCTGTTTTTT.

This clone was seen once. The V call is TRBV27, the J call TRBJ1-4; no clear D gene. CDR1 is MNHEY and CDR2 is SMNVEV in the germline V gene (reference sequence). With 1 base removed from V and 4 bases from J, the gap between germline ends came to 4 bases. The CDR3 contains 13 residues. CDR3 nucleotide sequence: TGTGCCAGCAGTTTATGGCATAATGAAAAACTGTTTTTT. Translation gives CASSLWHNEKLFF.

This sequence joins TRBV4-2 and TRBJ2-7; 7 bases align to TRBD2. Losses at the gene ends were 4 bases for V and 3 bases for J; bases not matched to a gene: 9. The germline V gene encodes CDR1 LGHNA and CDR2 YNFKEQ. This CDR3 has 15 amino acids. The CDR3 region has the DNA TGTGCCAGCAGCCTTGGCCCCCTAGCGGACTACGAGCAGTACTTC. This translates into CASSLGPLADYEQYF.

The chain is built from TRBV7-2 and TRBJ2-7; the match to TRBD1 covers 7 bases. The CDR3 is 16 residues long. Germline trimming cut 2 bases from V and 3 bases from J; bases unmatched to any gene: 10. Germline CDR1 and CDR2: SGHTA and FQGNSA. CDR3: CASSLTPATGIYEQYF. The CDR3 DNA follows: TGTGCCAGCAGCTTAACTCCCGCGACAGGGATCTACGAGCAGTACTTC.